These 18 T cell receptor beta chains came from one sample sequenced in a study of T cell clonality in common variable immunodeficiency. Sequenced by immunoSEQ multiplex PCR; TCRdb stores in-frame clones only, minus some. The sample counts around 57,000 clones, none seen once; the ten largest own around 5.4%. Specimen: peripheral blood mononuclear cells. The receptors come from a person aged 18 to 70 in good health.

The table lists this clone with many counts. Read sequence stops 3 residues before the CDR3 end, and the germline J gene provides the missing end. This chain joins TRBV5-1 and TRBJ2-5; a possible D gene is TRBD2 (6 bases). Trimming took 5 bases from V and 2 from J, leaving 16 bases between them. The CDR3 runs 15 residues. The germline CDR1 and CDR2 sequences are SGHRS and YFSETQ. The CDR3 sequence: CASRVLGEAQETQYF. CDR3 DNA, as far as it was read: TGCGCCAGCAGGGTTTTAGGGGAGGCACAAGAGACC.

This clone was observed many times. The read comes to an end 3 residues before the CDR3 does, leaving the germline J gene to fill in the end. The rearrangement links TRBV29-1 to TRBJ2-7, with D perhaps matching TRBD2 (7 bases). The V gene's germline CDR1 is SQVTM and CDR2 ANQGSEA. Trimming stripped 3 bases from V and 2 bases from J, with 14 bases between. The CDR3 runs to 14 residues. CDR3 residues: CSVDHGEGAYEQYF. CDR3 bases read: TGCAGCGTTGATCATGGGGAGGGGGCCTACGAG.

At least ten counts were recorded for this clone. The read falls 3 residues short of the CDR3 end, and the missing part is taken from the germline J gene. The V call is TRBV11-2, the J call TRBJ2-3; D uncertain. The CDR3 is 11 residues long. Germline V gene data show CDR1 as SGHAT and CDR2 as FQNNGV. Trimming cost V 4 bases and J 7 bases, with 6 bases left between them. Incomplete CDR3 DNA: TGTGCCAGCAGCTCTTTTAATACG. Translating gives CASSSFNT. The CDR3, in full, reads CASSSFNTQYF.

This clone has ten or more counts. The CDR3 loop is CASSLGVVSATGELFF. The CDR3 bases that were read are TGCGCCAGCAGCTTGGGAGTGGTCTCCGCGACCGGGGAG. V is TRBV5-1 and J is TRBJ2-2; D uncertain. From the germline J gene comes the end of the CDR3, since the read stops 3 residues before it. The V gene lost 0 bases and the J gene lost 5 bases, with 14 bases spanning the gap. Germline values: CDR1 SGHRS, CDR2 YFSETQ. CDR3 length equals 16 residues. Full variable domain (outside the CDR3, taken from reference TRBV5-1 and TRBJ2-2): KAGVTQTPRYLIKTRGQQVTLSCSPISGHRSVSWYQQTPGQGLQFLFEYFSETQRNKGNFPGRFSGRQFSNSRSEMNVSTLELGDSALYLCASSLGVVSATGELFFGEGSRLTVL.

This clone was seen repeatedly, ten times or more. With the read ending 3 residues before the CDR3 end, the germline J gene is used to fill in that end. The V gene is TRBV7-2, the J gene TRBJ2-1; a weak D match, TRBD1 (6 bases). Per germline, CDR1 SGHTA and CDR2 FQGNSA. This CDR3 contains 15 residues. With 2 bases removed from V and 3 bases from J, the gap between germline ends came to 11 bases. The covered CDR3 bases are TGTGCCAGCAGCTTATCACAGGGACACTACAATGAG. Its translation is CASSLSQGHYNE. The full-length CDR3 reads as CASSLSQGHYNEQFF.

This clone was seen repeatedly, ten times or more. The read gets to within 3 residues of the CDR3 end, and the germline J gene fills in the rest. The chain joins TRBV28 to TRBJ1-2, with unresolved D. Per germline, CDR1 MDHEN and CDR2 SYDVKM. The CDR3 sequence is 13 residues long. With 8 bases removed from V and 5 bases from J, the gap between germline ends came to 15 bases. The CDR3 bases that were read are TGTGCCAGCGGTCGGCAGGTACAGTATGGC. Translation gives CASGRQVQYG. The whole CDR3 protein is CASGRQVQYGYTF.

This clone was counted many times. The CDR3 end is not reached by the read, which stops 3 residues before it; the germline J gene fills it in. V and J are TRBV20-1 and TRBJ2-5; 11 bases fit TRBD2. The CDR3 spans 17 residues. Germline V lookup: CDR1 DFQATT, CDR2 SNEGSKA (reference sequence). After removal of 4 bases from V and 0 bases from J, the junction contained 10 bases not matched to a gene. The CDR3 bases that were read are TGCAGTGCTACCCGACTAGCGGGAATACTGTACCAAGAGACC. Protein sequence: CSATRLAGILYQET. The full-length CDR3 reads as CSATRLAGILYQETQYF.

At least ten counts were recorded for this clone. CDR3 DNA (partial): TGTGCCAGTGGCTTGCGGGAGGCTGAG. Protein sequence: CASGLREAE. The whole CDR3 protein reads CASGLREAEQFF. This chain joins TRBV19 and TRBJ2-1; 8 nucleotides agree with TRBD2. The missing CDR3 end, 3 residues past where the read stops, is filled in from the germline J gene. The ends lost 8 bases at V and 9 bases at J; junction bases unmatched: 6. The CDR3 contains 12 residues. Per germline, CDR1 LNHDA and CDR2 SQIVND (reference sequence).

This clone was found many times. The CDR3 extends 3 residues past the end of the read, so its final part is completed from the germline J gene. This chain uses TRBV19 with TRBJ2-1; TRBD1 matches 10 bases. CDR1 LNHDA and CDR2 SQIVND come from the germline V gene (reference sequence). The CDR3 runs 15 residues. V lost 10 bases to trimming and J lost 6 bases; unmatched junction nucleotides: 12. Partial CDR3 DNA: TGTGCCACTCGACAGGGGGCTGATTTTGGCAATGAG. Its protein is CATRQGADFGNE. The full CDR3 is CATRQGADFGNEQFF.

In this sample, this clone turned up many times. The read stops 3 residues short of the end of the CDR3; the missing end is completed from the germline J gene. The J gene is TRBJ1-4, the V gene TRBV5-4; D is perhaps TRBD1 (5 bases). CDR3 size: 14 residues. The germline V gene has CDR1 SGHNT and CDR2 YYREEE (reference sequence). The ends were cut back, 0 bases at V and 3 bases at J, with 6 bases in the middle. This chain's CDR3 is CASSLGGANEKLFF. CDR3 DNA, as far as it was read: TGTGCCAGCAGCTTGGGGGGGGCTAATGAAAAA.

This clone was observed a few times. The read finishes 3 residues shy of the CDR3 end, and the germline J gene is used to complete it. This chain joins TRBV19 and TRBJ1-5; 8 bases fit TRBD1. CDR3 length: 14 residues. V lost 3 bases, J lost 4 bases, and 2 bases stayed unmatched. Germline CDR1 is LNHDA and CDR2 is SQIVND (reference sequence). The CDR3: CASSMGQENQPQHF. The covered CDR3 bases are TGTGCCAGTAGTATGGGACAGGAAAATCAGCCC.

There are many counts of this clone. The read terminates 3 residues before the CDR3 end, so the remaining end is supplied by the germline J gene. The chain links TRBV7-9 to TRBJ2-2; 8 nucleotides match TRBD1. The CDR3 loop spans 15 amino acids. The V segment lost 5 bases and the J segment 4 bases; nucleotides outside the gene matches: 6. Germline assignment: CDR1 SEHNR and CDR2 FQNEAQ (reference sequence). CDR3 loop: CASSRTRGPTGELFF. The covered CDR3 bases are TGTGCCAGCAGCCGCACCAGGGGGCCCACCGGGGAG.

This clone was detected many times. The read ends 3 residues before the CDR3 terminus; that terminus is restored from the germline J gene. This chain links TRBV24-1 with TRBJ2-6; 10 bases align to TRBD1. From germline, CDR1 is KGHDR and CDR2 SFDVKD. This CDR3 contains 19 residues. J lost 0 bases, V lost 4 bases, and 8 bases had no gene match. The sequenced CDR3 bases are TGTGCCACCAGTGACTCCGGACAGGGGGGGATCTCTGGGGCCAACGTC. Protein product: CATSDSGQGGISGANV. The whole CDR3 sequence is CATSDSGQGGISGANVLTF.

A note on this clone: The CDR3 end lies 3 residues beyond the end of the read and is filled in from the germline J gene. This chain links TRBV11-2 with TRBJ2-5, with 8 bases identical to TRBD1. The length of the CDR3 is 13 residues. The V segment lost 5 bases and the J segment 4 bases; nucleotides outside the gene matches: 3. Germline CDR1 is SGHAT and CDR2 is FQNNGV. Incomplete CDR3 DNA: TGTGCCAGCAGCCAGGGGGCTGTAGAGACC. Encoded protein: CASSQGAVET. The full CDR3 protein reads CASSQGAVETQYF.

At least ten counts were recorded for this clone. From the germline J gene comes the end of the CDR3, since the read stops 3 residues before it. The chain uses TRBV20-1 and TRBJ2-2, with D perhaps assigned TRBD1 or TRBD2 (5 bases each). CDR1 is DFQATT, CDR2 SNEGSKA, per germline (reference sequence). V was shortened by 6 bases and J by 5 bases, with 16 bases between the two germline ends. CDR3 length: 14 residues. This CDR3 is CSANRRGETGELFF. The CDR3 DNA, read in part, is TGCAGTGCCAACCGAAGGGGAGAGACCGGGGAG.

This clone was observed at least ten times. The sequenced fragment ends 3 residues before the CDR3 boundary, so the rest is inferred from the germline J gene. The chain carries TRBV20-1 and TRBJ2-3; D possibly corresponds to TRBD1 (5 bases). With 0 bases removed from V and 5 bases from J, the gap between germline ends came to 15 bases. This CDR3 has 15 amino acids. Germline CDR1 and CDR2: DFQATT and SNEGSKA (reference sequence). CDR3 loop: CSARDLGELGDTQYF. The DNA read from the CDR3 is TGCAGTGCTAGAGATCTAGGGGAATTGGGAGATACG.

In its sample, this clone was seen many times. The CDR3 region is CSAQGNYGYTF. The sequenced CDR3 bases are TGCAGTGCCCAGGGAAACTATGGC. The rearrangement links TRBV20-1 to TRBJ1-2, with a weak D call TRBD1 (5 bases). The missing CDR3 end, 3 residues past where the read stops, is filled in from the germline J gene. The CDR3 has 11 amino acids. V dropped 6 bases and J dropped 2 bases, with 7 bases sitting between them. Per the germline V gene, CDR1 is DFQATT and CDR2 is SNEGSKA (reference sequence).

In its sample, this clone was seen many times. The read comes to an end 3 residues before the CDR3 does, leaving the germline J gene to fill in the end. Additional DNA sequences in this sample encode the identical CDR3. The chain links TRBV5-4 to TRBJ2-4, with 7 bases that match TRBD1. CDR1 and CDR2 (germline): SGHNT, YYREEE (reference sequence). The CDR3 is made up of 14 amino acids. V was clipped by 0 bases and J by 7 bases; unmatched bases: 4. CDR3 amino acids: CASSLGGQDNIQYF. The CDR3 bases that were read are TGTGCCAGCAGCTTGGGAGGACAGGACAACATT.